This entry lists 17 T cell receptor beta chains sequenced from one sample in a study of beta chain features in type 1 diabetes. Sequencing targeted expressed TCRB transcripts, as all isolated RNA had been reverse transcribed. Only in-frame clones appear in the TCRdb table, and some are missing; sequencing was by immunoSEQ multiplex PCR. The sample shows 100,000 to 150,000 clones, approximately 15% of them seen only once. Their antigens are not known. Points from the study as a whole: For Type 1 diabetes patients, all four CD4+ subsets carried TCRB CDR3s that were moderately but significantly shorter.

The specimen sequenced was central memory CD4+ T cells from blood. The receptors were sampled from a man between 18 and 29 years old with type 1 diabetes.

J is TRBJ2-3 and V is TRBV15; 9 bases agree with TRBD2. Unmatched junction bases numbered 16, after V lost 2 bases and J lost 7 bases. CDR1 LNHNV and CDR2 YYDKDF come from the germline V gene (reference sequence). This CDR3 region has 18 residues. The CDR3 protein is CATSRNGFVLAGNYTQYF. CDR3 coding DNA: TGTGCCACCAGCAGAAATGGATTCGTGCTAGCGGGAAACTATACGCAGTATTTT.

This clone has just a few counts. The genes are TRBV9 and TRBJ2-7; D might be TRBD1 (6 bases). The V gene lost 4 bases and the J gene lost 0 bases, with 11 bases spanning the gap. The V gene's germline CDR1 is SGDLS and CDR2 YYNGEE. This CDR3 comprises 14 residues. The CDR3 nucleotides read TGTGCCAGCAGCTTAACAGGGCTCTCCTACGAGCAGTACTTC. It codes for CASSLTGLSYEQYF.

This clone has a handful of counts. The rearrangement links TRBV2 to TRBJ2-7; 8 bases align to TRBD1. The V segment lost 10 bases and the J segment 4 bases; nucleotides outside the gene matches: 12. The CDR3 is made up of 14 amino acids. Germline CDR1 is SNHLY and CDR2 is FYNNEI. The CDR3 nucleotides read TGTGCCACGAATCCGGTTAGACAGGGGTACGAGCAGTACTTC. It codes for CATNPVRQGYEQYF. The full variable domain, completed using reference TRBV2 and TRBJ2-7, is EPEVTQTPSHQVTQMGQEVILRCVPISNHLYFYWYRQILGQKVEFLVSFYNNEISEKSEIFDDQFSVERPDGSNFTLKIRSTKLEDSAMYFCATNPVRQGYEQYFGPGTRLTVT.

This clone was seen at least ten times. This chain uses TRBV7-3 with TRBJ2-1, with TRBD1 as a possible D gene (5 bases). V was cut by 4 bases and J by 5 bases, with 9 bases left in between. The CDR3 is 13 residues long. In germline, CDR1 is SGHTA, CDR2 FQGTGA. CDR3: CASSSTANNEQFF. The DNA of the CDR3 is TGTGCCAGCAGCTCGACAGCCAACAATGAGCAGTTCTTC.

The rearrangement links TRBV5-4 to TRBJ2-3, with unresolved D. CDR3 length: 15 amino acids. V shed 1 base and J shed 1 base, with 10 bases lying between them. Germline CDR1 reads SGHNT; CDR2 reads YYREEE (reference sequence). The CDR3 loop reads CASSLRLGGTDTQYF. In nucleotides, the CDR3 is TGTGCCAGCAGCTTGAGGCTTGGTGGCACAGATACGCAGTATTTT.

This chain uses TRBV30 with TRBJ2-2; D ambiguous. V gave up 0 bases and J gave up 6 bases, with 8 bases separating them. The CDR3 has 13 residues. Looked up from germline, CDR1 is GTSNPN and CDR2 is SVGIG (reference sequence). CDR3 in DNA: TGTGCCTGGAGTGTTCAGCAGGCCGGGGAGCTGTTTTTT. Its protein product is CAWSVQQAGELFF. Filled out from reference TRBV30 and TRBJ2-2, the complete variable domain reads SQTIHQWPATLVQPVGSPLSLECTVEGTSNPNLYWYRQAAGRGLQLLFYSVGIGQISSEVPQNLSASRPQDRQFILSSKKLLLSDSGFYLCAWSVQQAGELFFGEGSRLTVL.

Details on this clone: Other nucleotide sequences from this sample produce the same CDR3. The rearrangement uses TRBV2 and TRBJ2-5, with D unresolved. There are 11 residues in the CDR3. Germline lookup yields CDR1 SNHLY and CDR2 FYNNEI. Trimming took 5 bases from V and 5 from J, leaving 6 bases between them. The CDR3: CASSRQETQYF. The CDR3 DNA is TGTGCCAGCAGTCGGCAGGAGACCCAGTACTTC.

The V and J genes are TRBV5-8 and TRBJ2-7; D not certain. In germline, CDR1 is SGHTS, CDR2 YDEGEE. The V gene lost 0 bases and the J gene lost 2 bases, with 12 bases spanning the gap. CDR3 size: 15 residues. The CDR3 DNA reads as TGTGCCAGCAGCTTGGCCCCAAACAGACCCTACGAGCAGTACTTC. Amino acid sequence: CASSLAPNRPYEQYF.

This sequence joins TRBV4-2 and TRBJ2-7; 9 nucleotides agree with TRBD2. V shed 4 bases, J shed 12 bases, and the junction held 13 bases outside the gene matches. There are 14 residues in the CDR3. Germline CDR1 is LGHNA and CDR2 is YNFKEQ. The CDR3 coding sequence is TGTGCCAGCAGCCCCAGCGGGAGGCCAGAACGTGCGTACTTC. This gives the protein CASSPSGRPERAYF.

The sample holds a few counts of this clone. In DNA form, the CDR3 reads TGTGCCTGGAGGACAGGGGCAGATACGCAGTATTTT. Translation gives CAWRTGADTQYF. The chain combines TRBV30 with TRBJ2-3; 8 bases are shared with TRBD1. Trimming cost V 3 bases and J 4 bases; bases outside gene matches: 0. Germline assignment: CDR1 GTSNPN and CDR2 SVGIG (reference sequence). The CDR3 runs 12 residues.

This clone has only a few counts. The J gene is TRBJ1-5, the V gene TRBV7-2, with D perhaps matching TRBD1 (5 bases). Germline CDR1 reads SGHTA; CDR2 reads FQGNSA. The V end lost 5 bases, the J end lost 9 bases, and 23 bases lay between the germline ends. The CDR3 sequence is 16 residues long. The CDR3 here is CASSTGGWGTSGPQHF. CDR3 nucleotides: TGTGCCAGCAGCACGGGTGGTTGGGGCACCAGCGGGCCCCAGCATTTT.

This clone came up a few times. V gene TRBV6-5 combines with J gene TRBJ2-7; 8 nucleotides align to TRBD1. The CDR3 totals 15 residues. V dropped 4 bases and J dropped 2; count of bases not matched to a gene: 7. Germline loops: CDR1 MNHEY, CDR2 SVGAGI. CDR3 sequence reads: CASSSTDRAAYEQYF. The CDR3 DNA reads TGTGCCAGCAGTTCCACGGACAGGGCCGCCTACGAGCAGTACTTC.

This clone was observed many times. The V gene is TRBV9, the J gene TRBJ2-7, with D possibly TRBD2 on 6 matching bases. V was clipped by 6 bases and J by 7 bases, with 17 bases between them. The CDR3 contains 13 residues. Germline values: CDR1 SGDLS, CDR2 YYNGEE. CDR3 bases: TGTGCCAGCAACGGAGGGCAGGGCCGAGAGCAGTACTTC. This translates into CASNGGQGREQYF.

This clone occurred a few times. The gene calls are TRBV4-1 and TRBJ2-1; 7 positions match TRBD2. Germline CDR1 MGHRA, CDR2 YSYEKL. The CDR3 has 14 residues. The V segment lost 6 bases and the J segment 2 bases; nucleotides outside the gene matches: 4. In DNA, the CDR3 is TGCGCCAGCAGGAAGAGCGGGACCTACAATGAGCAGTTCTTC. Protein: CASRKSGTYNEQFF.

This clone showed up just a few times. CDR3 protein: CASSPKTSGSYNEQFF. The CDR3, as DNA: TGTGCCAGCTCACCTAAGACTAGCGGTTCCTACAATGAGCAGTTCTTC. This chain connects TRBV18 to TRBJ2-1; 9 nucleotides line up with TRBD2. Trimming took 3 bases from V and 1 from J; bases not matched to a gene: 4. Looked up from germline, CDR1 is KGHSH and CDR2 is LQKENI. This CDR3 has 16 amino acids. The full variable domain, rest sourced from reference TRBV18 and TRBJ2-1, is NAGVMQNPRHLVRRRGQEARLRCSPMKGHSHVYWYRQLPEEGLKFMVYLQKENIIDESGMPKERFSAEFPKEGPSILRIQQVVRGDSAAYFCASSPKTSGSYNEQFFGPGTRLTVL.

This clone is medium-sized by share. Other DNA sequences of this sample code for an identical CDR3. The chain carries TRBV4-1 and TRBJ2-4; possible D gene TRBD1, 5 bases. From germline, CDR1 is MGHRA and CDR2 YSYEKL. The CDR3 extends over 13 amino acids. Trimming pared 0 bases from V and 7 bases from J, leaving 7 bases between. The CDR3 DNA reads TGCGCCAGCAGCCAAGAGAGACAGAACATTCAGTACTTC. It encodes CASSQERQNIQYF.

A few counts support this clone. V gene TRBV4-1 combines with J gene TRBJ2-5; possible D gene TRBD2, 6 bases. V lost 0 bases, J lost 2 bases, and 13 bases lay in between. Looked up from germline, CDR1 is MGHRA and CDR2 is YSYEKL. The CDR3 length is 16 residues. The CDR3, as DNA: TGCGCCAGCAGCCAAGATCCCCCCCGGGAGCAAGAGACCCAGTACTTC. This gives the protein CASSQDPPREQETQYF.